The 18 T cell receptor beta chains below all came from one sample that was sequenced in a study of blood T cell repertoires in COVID-19. The data were produced by immunoSEQ multiplex PCR, yet TCRdb's version contains in-frame clones alone and is incomplete. Seen here are about 180,000 clones, 82% observed once, and the top ten hold roughly 10%. Sequencing used peripheral blood. These TCRs come from a woman at least 80 years old with active or convalescent COVID-19.

DNA of the CDR3: TGTGCCAGCAGCACCGGACAGGGAGGGATCTATGGCTACACCTTC. Protein product: CASSTGQGGIYGYTF. This sequence joins TRBV11-3 and TRBJ1-2; 8 bases are a match to TRBD1. Per germline, CDR1 SGHNT and CDR2 YENEEA. The V segment lost 5 bases and the J segment 4 bases; nucleotides outside the gene matches: 9. There are 15 residues in the CDR3.

The chain combines TRBV28 with TRBJ2-1; 8 nucleotides agree with TRBD2. Trimming removed 3 bases from V and 4 bases from J; junction bases left unmatched: 8. The CDR3 totals 16 residues. Germline CDR1 and CDR2: MDHEN and SYDVKM. The CDR3 loop reads CASSFGSLAGYNEQFF. DNA for the CDR3: TGTGCCAGCAGTTTTGGATCGCTAGCGGGTTACAATGAGCAGTTCTTC.

This clone was detected only a few times. The chain couples TRBV11-2 to TRBJ2-1; 10 nucleotides align to TRBD2. The CDR3 loop spans 15 amino acids. Losses at the gene ends were 6 bases for V and 4 bases for J; bases not matched to a gene: 6. Germline assignment: CDR1 SGHAT and CDR2 FQNNGV. The CDR3 DNA reads as TGTGCCAGCAGAGGGCTAGCGGGAGTGTACAATGAGCAGTTCTTC. This translates into CASRGLAGVYNEQFF.

CDR3 residues: CASSDRGARGYTF. DNA for the CDR3: TGTGCCAGCAGTGACCGGGGGGCGCGTGGCTACACCTTC. The chain links TRBV2 to TRBJ1-2; weak D call: TRBD1 (6 bases). CDR1 is SNHLY, CDR2 FYNNEI, per germline. The V and J ends lost 3 bases and 7 bases respectively, with 12 bases between them. This CDR3 has 13 amino acids.

The CDR3 loop is CASRLSPYGHGELFF. Here the CDR3 DNA reads TGTGCCAGCAGACTTTCCCCTTATGGTCACGGGGAGCTGTTTTTT. J is TRBJ2-2 and V is TRBV2; no clear D. The CDR3 length is 15 residues. The germline gives CDR1 SNHLY, CDR2 FYNNEI. The ends were cut back, 6 bases at V and 7 bases at J, with 18 bases in the middle.

This clone has more than one count but fewer than ten. The V call is TRBV7-9, the J call TRBJ2-7; D perhaps matches TRBD2 (6 bases). Germline assignment: CDR1 SEHNR and CDR2 FQNEAQ (reference sequence). There are 13 residues in the CDR3. Deletions cut 1 base from V and 5 bases from J, with 9 bases between. For the CDR3, the DNA is TGTGCCAGCAGCTTAGTAGGCGGGAACGAGCAGTACTTC. Its translation is CASSLVGGNEQYF.

The genes are TRBV13 and TRBJ2-7; TRBD1 matches at 7 bases. The CDR3 covers 14 residues. V shed 0 bases and J 2 bases; nucleotides not matched to a gene: 1. Germline lookup yields CDR1 PRHDT and CDR2 FYEKMQ (reference sequence). In DNA form, the CDR3 reads TGTGCCAGCAGCTTAGGGGACAGGACCTACGAGCAGTACTTC. Translation gives CASSLGDRTYEQYF.

The rearrangement links TRBV9 to TRBJ2-7; D perhaps matches TRBD1 (6 bases). Trimming stripped 3 bases from V and 0 bases from J, with 10 bases between. CDR3 length: 14 residues. Germline V CDR1 and CDR2: SGDLS, YYNGEE. The CDR3 is CASSASGVSYEQYF. The CDR3 DNA reads as TGTGCCAGCAGCGCCTCAGGGGTCTCCTACGAGCAGTACTTC.

This clone has only a few counts. For the CDR3, the DNA is TGCGCCAGCAGCTTGGAACCGGGACTTACAGGCTACACCTTC. Its protein is CASSLEPGLTGYTF. This chain uses TRBV5-1 with TRBJ1-2; D might be TRBD1 (5 bases). CDR1 and CDR2 (germline): SGHRS, YFSETQ. This CDR3 contains 14 residues. V gave up 0 bases and J gave up 8 bases, with 14 bases separating them.

This clone was seen a handful of times. V gene TRBV28 combines with J gene TRBJ1-6; D gene ambiguous. With 7 bases removed from V and 5 bases from J, the gap between germline ends came to 9 bases. The CDR3 length is 13 residues. Germline assignment: CDR1 MDHEN and CDR2 SYDVKM. DNA for the CDR3: TGTGCCAGCACTTGGCAGAATAATTCACCCCTCCACTTT. Translating it yields CASTWQNNSPLHF.

J is TRBJ1-1 and V is TRBV10-1; TRBD1 matches at 7 bases. V shed 6 bases, J shed 4 bases, and the junction held 11 bases outside the gene matches. The CDR3 is 15 residues long. Germline V lookup: CDR1 WNHNN, CDR2 SYGVQD (reference sequence). The CDR3 loop is CASSPSFDRATEAFF. CDR3 coding DNA: TGCGCCAGCAGCCCCTCATTCGACAGGGCCACTGAAGCTTTCTTT.

The chain employs TRBV6-4 and TRBJ2-3; maybe TRBD1 (6 bases). CDR1 MRHNA and CDR2 SNTAGT come from the germline V gene. V was pared by 0 bases and J by 0 bases, with 16 bases between. The CDR3 is 18 residues long. CDR3: CASSDSAGIDRSTDTQYF. CDR3 sequence (DNA): TGTGCCAGCAGTGACTCGGCGGGTATCGACAGGAGCACAGATACGCAGTATTTT.

The gene calls are TRBV7-4 and TRBJ1-4; 10 bases fit TRBD1. The CDR3 totals 16 residues. Per the germline V gene, CDR1 is SGHVT and CDR2 is SQSDAQ. After removal of 7 bases from V and 0 bases from J, the junction contained 5 bases not matched to a gene. This CDR3 is CASKGQGITTNEKLFF. The DNA for the CDR3 is TGTGCCAGCAAGGGACAGGGGATAACAACTAATGAAAAACTGTTTTTT.

V and J are TRBV20-1 and TRBJ1-1; TRBD1 agrees at 9 bases. This CDR3 is 13 amino acids long. V was clipped by 3 bases and J by 5 bases; unmatched bases: 4. Germline V gene lookup returns CDR1 DFQATT and CDR2 SNEGSKA (reference sequence). The CDR3 sequence: CSASGQGRTEAFF. The CDR3 DNA reads TGCAGTGCTAGTGGACAGGGGAGGACTGAAGCTTTCTTT.

This chain connects TRBV6-4 to TRBJ1-1; 10 bases match TRBD1. From germline, CDR1 is MRHNA and CDR2 SNTAGT. After removal of 2 bases from V and 10 bases from J, the junction contained 4 bases not matched to a gene. The CDR3 is 13 residues long. CDR3 DNA sequence: TGTGCCAGCAGTGACGGGGGGACAGGGGCAGCTTTCTTT. Translation: CASSDGGTGAAFF.

A word on this clone: The same CDR3 can be traced to other DNA sequences in this sample. V and J are TRBV14 and TRBJ1-1, with D perhaps matching TRBD1 (5 bases). This CDR3 is 14 amino acids long. The V gene's germline CDR1 is SGHDN and CDR2 FVKESK. The V end was cut by 3 bases, the J end by 4 bases, with 12 bases between. The CDR3 region is CASSQVLGGTEAFF. The DNA of the CDR3 is TGTGCCAGCAGCCAGGTTCTGGGGGGCACTGAAGCTTTCTTT.

The table lists this clone with a few counts. The rearrangement uses TRBV5-1 and TRBJ1-1, with a possible D match to TRBD1 (6 bases). The CDR3 is 14 amino acids. From germline, CDR1 is SGHRS and CDR2 YFSETQ. Trimming stripped 4 bases from V and 5 bases from J, with 15 bases between. Written as DNA, the CDR3 is TGCGCCAGCAGCGCCCAGGGGCGCGGGACTGAAGCTTTCTTT. This encodes CASSAQGRGTEAFF.

The chain combines TRBV7-9 with TRBJ1-2; possibly TRBD1 for D (6 bases). The CDR3 sequence is 15 residues long. V gave up 1 base and J gave up 1 base, with 10 bases separating them. Germline V CDR1 and CDR2: SEHNR, FQNEAQ (reference sequence). In DNA, the CDR3 is TGTGCCAGCAGCTTAGTCGGCAGGGGTAACTATGGCTACACCTTC. Its protein is CASSLVGRGNYGYTF. Full variable domain (rest looked up from reference TRBV7-9 and TRBJ1-2): DTGVSQNPRHKITKRGQNVTFRCDPISEHNRLYWYRQTLGQGPEFLTYFQNEAQLEKSRLLSDRFSAERPKGSFSTLEIQRTEQGDSAMYLCASSLVGRGNYGYTFGSGTRLTVV.